This TCR beta chain was sequenced for a study of T cells in localized non-small cell lung cancer. The germline gives CDR1 MNHNY, CDR2 SVGAGI (reference sequence). This CDR3 region has 11 residues. Trimming stripped 5 bases from V and 2 bases from J, with 3 bases between. The table came from immunoSEQ multiplex PCR; TCRdb's copy has only in-frame clones and leaves some out. Here the sample spans 15,000 to 20,000 clones, around 88% being singletons. The count of this clone is one. What it recognizes is unknown. Study-level points and caveats: Adjacent uninvolved lung tissue had the highest T cell clonality, exceeding tumor. Adjacent lung exhibited a median of about 57 among the 100 most abundant tumor clones. Those with higher blood T cell density had longer overall survival.

The receptor was derived from a male donor older than 55 with stage II squamous cell lung carcinoma. The sequenced sample was peripheral blood, obtained before any cancer treatment. The chain is built from TRBV6-6 and TRBJ2-5; no clear D gene. The CDR3 DNA is TGTGCCAGCAGTCGGCAAGAGACCCAGTACTTC. Its protein is CASSRQETQYF.